This T cell receptor beta chain was recorded in a study of blood T cell repertoires in COVID-19. About the research overall: T cells, B-cell-depleted T cells, or PBMCs provided the cDNA or gDNA that served as material.

CDR3 length: 16 amino acids. Here immunoSEQ multiplex PCR was the method, and the copy in TCRdb shows in-frame clones only, minus some. The repertoire holds under 350,000 clones, with 80% to 90% as singletons. The clonotype was recovered from a man in his forties or fifties with acute or convalescent COVID-19. Source material: peripheral blood. This sequence joins TRBV21-1 and TRBJ1-6. TRBV21-1 is flagged as a pseudogene. CDR3 in amino acids: CASSKEHLSYNSPLHF. Written as DNA, the CDR3 is TGTGCCAGCAGCAAAGAGCATCTCTCCTATAATTCACCCCTCCACTTT.